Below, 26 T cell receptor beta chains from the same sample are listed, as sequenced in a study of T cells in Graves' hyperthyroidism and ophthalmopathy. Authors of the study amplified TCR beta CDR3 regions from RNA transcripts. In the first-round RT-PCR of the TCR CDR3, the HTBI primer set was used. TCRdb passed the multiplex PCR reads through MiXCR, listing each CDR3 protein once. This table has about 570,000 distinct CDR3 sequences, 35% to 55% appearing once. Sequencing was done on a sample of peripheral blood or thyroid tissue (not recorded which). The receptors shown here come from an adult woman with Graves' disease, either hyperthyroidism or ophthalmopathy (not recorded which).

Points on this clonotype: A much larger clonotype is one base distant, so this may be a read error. CDR3 coding DNA: TGTGCCAGCAGCCCATCCTCACAGGGATACGAGCAGTACTTC. Its translation is CASSPSSQGYEQYF. The chain combines TRBV9 with TRBJ2-7; possibly TRBD1 for D (6 bases). Trimming cost V 4 bases and J 4 bases, with 15 bases left between them. CDR1 and CDR2 (germline): SGDLS, YYNGEE. The CDR3 is 14 amino acids.

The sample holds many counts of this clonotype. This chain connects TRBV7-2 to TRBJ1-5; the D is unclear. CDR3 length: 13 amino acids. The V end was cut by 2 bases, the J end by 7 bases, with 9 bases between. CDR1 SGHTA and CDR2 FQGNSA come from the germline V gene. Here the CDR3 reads CASSLRAGQPQHF. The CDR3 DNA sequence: TGTGCCAGCAGCTTAAGGGCCGGGCAGCCCCAGCATTTT.

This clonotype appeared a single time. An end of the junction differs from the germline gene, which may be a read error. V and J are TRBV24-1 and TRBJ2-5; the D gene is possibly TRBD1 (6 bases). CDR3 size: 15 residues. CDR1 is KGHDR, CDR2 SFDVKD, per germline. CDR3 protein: CASSSPGQIQETQYF. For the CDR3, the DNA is TGTGCCAGCAGTTCACCTGGACAGATCCAAGAGACCCAGTACTTC.

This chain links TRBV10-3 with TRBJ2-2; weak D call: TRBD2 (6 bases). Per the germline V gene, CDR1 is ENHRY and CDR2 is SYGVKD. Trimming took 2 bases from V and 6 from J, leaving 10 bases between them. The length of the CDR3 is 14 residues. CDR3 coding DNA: TGTGCCATCAGTGAGACGGAGGGCCCCGGGGAGCTGTTTTTT. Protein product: CAISETEGPGELFF.

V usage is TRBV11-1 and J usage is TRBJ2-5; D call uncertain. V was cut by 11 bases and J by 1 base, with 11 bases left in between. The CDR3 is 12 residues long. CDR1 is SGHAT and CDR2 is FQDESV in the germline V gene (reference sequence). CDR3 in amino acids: CAWRQLQETQYF. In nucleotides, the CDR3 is TGTGCCTGGAGACAACTCCAAGAGACCCAGTACTTC. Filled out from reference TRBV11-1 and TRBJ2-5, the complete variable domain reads EAEVAQSPRYKITEKSQAVAFWCDPISGHATLYWYRQILGQGPELLVQFQDESVVDDSQLPKDRFSAERLKGVDSTLKIQPAELGDSAMYLCAWRQLQETQYFGPGTRLLVL.

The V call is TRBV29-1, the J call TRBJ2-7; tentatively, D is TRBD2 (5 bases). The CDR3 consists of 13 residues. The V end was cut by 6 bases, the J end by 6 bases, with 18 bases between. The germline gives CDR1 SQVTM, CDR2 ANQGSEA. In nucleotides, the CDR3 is TGCAGCGTCAAAAGTGGGAGATCCAGCGAGCAGTACTTC. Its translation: CSVKSGRSSEQYF.

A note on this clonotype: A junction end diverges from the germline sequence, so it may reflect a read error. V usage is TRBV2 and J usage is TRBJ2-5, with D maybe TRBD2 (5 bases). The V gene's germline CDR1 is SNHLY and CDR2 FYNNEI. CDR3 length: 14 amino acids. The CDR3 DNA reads TGTGCCATCAGTGAGTCGCGGGTGCTGGGGACCCAGTACTTC. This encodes CAISESRVLGTQYF.

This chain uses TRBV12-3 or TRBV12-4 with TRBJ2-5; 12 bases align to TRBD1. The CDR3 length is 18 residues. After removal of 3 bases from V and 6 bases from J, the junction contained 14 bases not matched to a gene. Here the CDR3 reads CASSFRWGGTGGAQTQYF. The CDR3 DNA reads TGTGCCAGCAGTTTTAGATGGGGAGGGACAGGGGGCGCGCAGACCCAGTACTTC.

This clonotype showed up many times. CDR3 in DNA: TGTGCCAGCAGCCAAGATCCCCCGGTGGCAGGGGGCTTTTTTAACTATGGCTACACCTTC. As protein: CASSQDPPVAGGFFNYGYTF. The gene calls are TRBV14 and TRBJ1-2; 8 nucleotides match TRBD1. This CDR3 region has 20 residues. The germline V gene encodes CDR1 SGHDN and CDR2 FVKESK. The J segment lost 1 base and the V segment lost 0 bases, leaving 16 bases of the junction unmatched. Looking up the rest from reference TRBV14 and TRBJ1-2 gives the full variable domain: EAGVTQFPSHSVIEKGQTVTLRCDPISGHDNLYWYRRVMGKEIKFLLHFVKESKQDESGMPNNRFLAERTGGTYSTLKVQPAELEDSGVYFCASSQDPPVAGGFFNYGYTFGSGTRLTVV.

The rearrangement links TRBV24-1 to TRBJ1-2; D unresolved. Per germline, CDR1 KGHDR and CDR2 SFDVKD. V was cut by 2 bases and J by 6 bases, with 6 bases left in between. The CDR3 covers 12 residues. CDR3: CATSDSRHGYTF. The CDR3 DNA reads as TGTGCCACCAGTGATTCTCGACATGGCTACACCTTC.

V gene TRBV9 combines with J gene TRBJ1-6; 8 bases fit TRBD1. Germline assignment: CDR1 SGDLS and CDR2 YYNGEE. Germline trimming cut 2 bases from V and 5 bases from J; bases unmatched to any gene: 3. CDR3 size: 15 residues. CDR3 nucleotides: TGTGCCAGCAGCGTCCAGACAGGGGATAATTCACCCCTCCACTTT. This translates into CASSVQTGDNSPLHF.

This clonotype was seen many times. The CDR3 reads CSAEREVEQYF. Written as DNA, the CDR3 is TGCAGTGCAGAGCGGGAGGTCGAGCAGTACTTC. The chain is built from TRBV20-1 and TRBJ2-7; 9 nucleotides align to TRBD2. From germline, CDR1 is DFQATT and CDR2 SNEGSKA (reference sequence). The trim removed 6 bases at V and 6 bases at J, leaving 3 bases unmatched. This CDR3 region has 11 residues.

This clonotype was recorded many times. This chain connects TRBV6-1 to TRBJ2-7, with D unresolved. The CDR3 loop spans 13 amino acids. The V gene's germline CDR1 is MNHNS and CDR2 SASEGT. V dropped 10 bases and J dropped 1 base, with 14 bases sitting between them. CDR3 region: CATLYGSSYEQYF. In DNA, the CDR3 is TGTGCCACCCTCTACGGCTCATCCTACGAGCAGTACTTC.

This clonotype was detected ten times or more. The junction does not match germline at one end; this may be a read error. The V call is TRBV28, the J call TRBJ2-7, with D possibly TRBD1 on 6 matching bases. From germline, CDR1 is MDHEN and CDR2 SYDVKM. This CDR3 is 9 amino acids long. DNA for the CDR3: TGTGCCACCGGTCCGGACAGAGACTTC. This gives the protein CATGPDRDF.

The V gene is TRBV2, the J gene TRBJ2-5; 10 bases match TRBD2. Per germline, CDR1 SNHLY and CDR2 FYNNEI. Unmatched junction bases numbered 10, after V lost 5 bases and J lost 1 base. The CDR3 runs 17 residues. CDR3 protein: CASSLALLAGLQETQYF. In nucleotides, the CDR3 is TGTGCCAGCAGTTTGGCCCTACTAGCGGGGCTCCAAGAGACCCAGTACTTC.

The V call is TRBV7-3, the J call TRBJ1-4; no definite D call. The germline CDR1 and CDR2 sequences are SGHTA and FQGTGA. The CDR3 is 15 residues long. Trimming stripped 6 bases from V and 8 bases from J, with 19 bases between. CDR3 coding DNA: TGTGCCAGCAGTGCTGAGGGCCTCAAAGGAGAAAAACTGTTTTTT. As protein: CASSAEGLKGEKLFF.

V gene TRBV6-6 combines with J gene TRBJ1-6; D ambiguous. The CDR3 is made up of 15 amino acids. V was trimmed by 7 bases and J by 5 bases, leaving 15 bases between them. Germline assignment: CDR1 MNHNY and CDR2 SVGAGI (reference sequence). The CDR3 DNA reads TGTGCCAGCAACACAGTTACGGTGAATAATTCACCCCTCCACTTT. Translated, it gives CASNTVTVNNSPLHF.

The CDR3 sequence is CAISERQQETQYF. In nucleotides, the CDR3 is TGTGCCATCAGTGAGCGGCAGCAAGAGACCCAGTACTTC. V gene TRBV10-3 combines with J gene TRBJ2-5; unclear D gene. Germline CDR1 is ENHRY and CDR2 is SYGVKD. V shed 2 bases and J shed 2 bases, with 6 bases lying between them. CDR3 size: 13 residues.

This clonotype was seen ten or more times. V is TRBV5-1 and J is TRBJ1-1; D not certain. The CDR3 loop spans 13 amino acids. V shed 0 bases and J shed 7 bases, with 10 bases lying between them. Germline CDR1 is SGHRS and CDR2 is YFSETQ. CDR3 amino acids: CASSLVAAGEAFF. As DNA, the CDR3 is TGCGCCAGCAGCTTGGTGGCAGCGGGTGAAGCTTTCTTT.

The CDR3 spells CASSTGQVPNEKLFF. The DNA for the CDR3 is TGCGCCAGCAGTACCGGACAGGTCCCAAATGAAAAACTGTTTTTT. The chain carries TRBV10-2 and TRBJ1-4, with TRBD1 matching over 7 bases. Germline loops: CDR1 WSHSY, CDR2 SAAADI. Trimming removed 5 bases from V and 5 bases from J; junction bases left unmatched: 8. This CDR3 comprises 15 residues.

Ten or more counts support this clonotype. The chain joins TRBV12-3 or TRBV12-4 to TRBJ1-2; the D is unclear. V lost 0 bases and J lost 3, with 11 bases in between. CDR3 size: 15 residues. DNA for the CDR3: TGTGCCAGCAGTTTAGCCGGTAGACATCACTATGGCTACACCTTC. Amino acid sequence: CASSLAGRHHYGYTF.

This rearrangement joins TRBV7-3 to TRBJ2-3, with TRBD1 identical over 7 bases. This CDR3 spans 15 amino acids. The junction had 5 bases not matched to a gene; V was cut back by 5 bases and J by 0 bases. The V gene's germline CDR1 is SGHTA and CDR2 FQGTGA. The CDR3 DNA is TGTGCCAGCAGCCCAGGGGGAGTAAGCACAGATACGCAGTATTTT. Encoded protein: CASSPGGVSTDTQYF.

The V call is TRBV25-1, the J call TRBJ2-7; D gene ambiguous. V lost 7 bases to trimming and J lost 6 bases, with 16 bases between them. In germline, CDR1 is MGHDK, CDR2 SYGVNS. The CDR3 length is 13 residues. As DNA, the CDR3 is TGTGCCAGCACCCCCGCGGTAATGGGCGAGCAGTACTTC. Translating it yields CASTPAVMGEQYF.

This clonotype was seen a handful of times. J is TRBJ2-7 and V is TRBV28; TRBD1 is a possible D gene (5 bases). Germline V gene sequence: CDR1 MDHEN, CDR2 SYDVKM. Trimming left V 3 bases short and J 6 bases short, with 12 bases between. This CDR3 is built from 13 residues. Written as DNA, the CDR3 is TGTGCCAGCAGTTTGGGGCCACCGGTCGAGCAGTACTTC. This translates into CASSLGPPVEQYF.

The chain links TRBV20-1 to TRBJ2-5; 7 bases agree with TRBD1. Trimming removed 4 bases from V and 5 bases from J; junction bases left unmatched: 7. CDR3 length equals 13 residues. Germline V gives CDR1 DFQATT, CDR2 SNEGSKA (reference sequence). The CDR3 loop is CSAKDRLGETQYF. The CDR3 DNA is TGCAGTGCTAAGGACAGGCTGGGGGAGACCCAGTACTTC.

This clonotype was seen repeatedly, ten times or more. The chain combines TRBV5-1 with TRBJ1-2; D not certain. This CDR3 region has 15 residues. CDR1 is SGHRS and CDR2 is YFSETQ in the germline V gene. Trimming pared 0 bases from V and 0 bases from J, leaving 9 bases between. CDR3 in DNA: TGCGCCAGCAGCTTGGCACGCGGAGCTAACTATGGCTACACCTTC. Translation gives CASSLARGANYGYTF.